Listed below are T cell receptor beta chains from one sample, sequenced in a study of tissue T cells after allogeneic stem cell transplantation. This table comes from immunoSEQ multiplex PCR, and its TCRdb copy is limited to in-frame clones, with some not included. The sample has 5,000 to 7,000 clones; roughly 67% are singletons. The material sequenced was duodenum tissue, taken at autopsy. The receptors come from a woman aged 18 to 55 with breast cancer. The CDR3 runs from the conserved cysteine through the conserved F or W. The D gene is left open where the match is weak. Size is omitted from some rows. Given values are once, few, many or a class for expanded clones.

j_call d_call v_call clone_size cdr3_aa cdr3_nt
TRBJ1-5 TRBD1 TRBV7-2 once CASSSKITRGPYQPQHF TGTGCCAGCAGCTCGAAGATTACAAGGGGGCCATATCAGCCCCAGCATTTT
TRBJ1-2 NA TRBV6-5 NA CASSPGSLGYTF TGTGCCAGCAGCCCGGGCAGTCTTGGCTACACCTTC
TRBJ2-3 TRBD2 TRBV10-3 NA CAIRADGLAGGFTDTQYF TGTGCCATCAGGGCGGATGGACTAGCGGGAGGTTTCACAGATACGCAGTATTTT
TRBJ1-3 NA TRBV4-3 few CASSQDPPTGAGNTIYF TGCGCCAGCAGCCAAGATCCGCCGACAGGAGCTGGAAACACCATATATTTT
TRBJ1-2 NA TRBV25-1 NA CASSEGRYGYTF TGTGCCAGCAGTGAGGGACGATATGGCTACACCTTC
TRBJ2-5 TRBD2 TRBV7-9 NA CASSLGASGYQETQYF TGTGCCAGCAGCTTAGGGGCTAGCGGGTATCAAGAGACCCAGTACTTC
TRBJ2-7 NA TRBV6-6 NA CASSYSQGPYEQYF TGTGCCAGCAGTTACTCGCAGGGTCCCTACGAGCAGTACTTC
TRBJ2-6 NA TRBV4-3 NA CASSQRLGKEHSWGANVLTF TGCGCCAGCAGCCAACGTTTGGGGAAGGAGCATTCGTGGGGGGCCAACGTCCTGACTTTC
TRBJ1-2 TRBD1 TRBV4-2 NA CASSQDAGQNYGYTF TGTGCCAGCAGCCAAGATGCGGGACAGAACTATGGCTACACCTTC
TRBJ2-2 NA TRBV2 NA CASSVAGELFF TGTGCCAGCAGTGTCGCCGGGGAGCTGTTTTTT
TRBJ2-3 NA TRBV28 NA CASQLVGTDTQYF TGTGCCAGTCAACTCGTGGGGACAGATACGCAGTATTTT
TRBJ2-6 TRBD1 TRBV7-8 few CASSRLPRDRAGANVLTF TGTGCCAGCAGCCGTTTACCCCGGGACAGGGCTGGGGCCAACGTCCTGACTTTC
TRBJ2-5 NA TRBV20-1 NA CSARPLETQYF TGCAGTGCTAGACCCCTGGAGACCCAGTACTTC
TRBJ2-7 NA TRBV6-2/TRBV6-3 few CASSWGLGSYEQYF TGTGCCAGCAGTTGGGGCTTAGGGTCCTACGAGCAGTACTTC
TRBJ2-3 TRBD2 TRBV7-9 once CASIKLADTQYF TGTGCCAGCATCAAACTAGCGGATACGCAGTATTTT
TRBJ2-2 NA TRBV7-8 NA CASSFWISTGELFF TGTGCCAGCAGCTTTTGGATCTCCACCGGGGAGCTGTTTTTT
TRBJ2-7 NA TRBV21-1 few CASIKRASPYYEQYF TGTGCCAGCATCAAGCGGGCGTCTCCCTATTACGAGCAGTACTTC
TRBJ1-2 NA TRBV4-3 large CASSQFYSRRWGTYGYTF TGCGCCAGCAGCCAATTCTACAGCCGGAGATGGGGTACCTATGGCTACACCTTC